This T cell receptor beta chain was observed in a study of Graves' ophthalmopathy and Graves' hyperthyroidism (dated by TCRdb to 2016 to 2019). With respect to the entire study: Peripheral blood was collected before any treatment was given, at the time of initial diagnosis. To tell Graves' ophthalmopathy apart from Graves' hyperthyroidism, and to predict which patients would progress to ophthalmopathy, the study relied on TCR beta repertoire signatures. In total, around 130 blood samples were TCR-sequenced: around 42 ophthalmopathy, over 70 hyperthyroidism and some 17 hyperthyroidism-to-ophthalmopathy patients. A discovery set of about a hundred patients (43 ophthalmopathy, 60 or so stable hyperthyroidism) was enrolled to explore V-J signatures distinguishing ophthalmopathy from hyperthyroidism. For independent validation, a separate cohort was made up of some 18 hyperthyroidism patients plus 17 patients who later progressed from hyperthyroidism to ophthalmopathy. In roughly 6 hyperthyroidism patients, the T-cell repertoire of thyroid tissue was compared with the T-cell repertoire of blood. After sampling, hyperthyroidism patients received methimazole starting at 30 mg daily, and ophthalmopathy patients received high-dose intravenous methylprednisolone. The approximately 95 discovery patients were divided at random into training and test sets in a 7:3 ratio.

For repertoire sequencing, the TCR beta CDR3 regions were amplified from RNA transcripts. The first round of RT-PCR was done with HTBI primers and the Qiagen OneStep RT-PCR kit, and was followed by a second round of multiplex PCR, then size selection and purification. The libraries underwent paired-end sequencing with 100 bp reads on an Illumina HiSeq2000. From the authors' description of their analysis: SOAPnuke was used to process the reads, throwing out any read that had adapters, had uncalled bases, had a mean Phred below 15, or lacked an exact constant-primer or identifier match. High-quality paired reads were merged with COPE v1.2.5. Unique nucleotide sequences were defined as clonotypes and aligned to IMGT TRB V, D and J references using MiTCR v1.1. Analysis was restricted to V-J combinations with a frequency above 0.0001, which covered roughly 99% of repertoires. For each V-J combination, a TCR clonal expansion and chaos score was defined as the ratio of F50 clonal expansion to chaos observed in the TCRdist matrix. Welch's t-statistics and random forest were used to narrow the features down to more than 10 V-J combinations, which were then fed into a naive Bayes classifier. The Morisita-Horn index was used to measure how similar the thyroid and blood repertoires were. TCRdb took the public reads, trimmed them with fastp at Q25, ran MiXCR for clone calling and kept in-frame beta chains. Every CDR3 protein is listed once, alongside the most common genes and DNA of its rows. The V and J calls and clone size come from TCRdb's table, not from the authors' own analysis. Within this sample are nearly 400,000 distinct CDR3 sequences, with around 16% of them counted one time only. 1.5% to 2% of the sample rests with the top ten.

Patients with ophthalmopathy had moderately to severely active disease, with a Clinical Activity Score of 3 or more, a NOSPECS grade of 4 or more, and a disease duration of less than 3 months. Anyone with other autoimmune diseases, uncontrolled infections, pregnancy or lactation was excluded from the study. Clinical symptoms, serum thyroxine, TRAb, thyroid ultrasound and orbital computed tomography were used for diagnosis. Using Ficoll-Paque density gradient centrifugation, PBMCs were isolated from about 10 ml of fresh peripheral blood. Trizol reagent was used to extract the total RNA, and its quality was then checked on an Agilent 2100 Bioanalyzer. CDR1 and CDR2 (MNHEY, SVGAGI) derive from the germline V gene. Including the terminal cysteine and phenylalanine, the CDR3 comprises 15 residues. Of all the DNA, just the CDR3 is kept, 45 bases in frame from base 1. The V end gives up 6 bases and the J end 6 bases, leaving 11 bases in the junction not matched to a gene.

The investigation overall reported the following: In validation, the model predicted ophthalmopathy progression with about 71% sensitivity and roughly 78% specificity; around twelve predicted patients were CT-confirmed with GO in a median of 6.5 months. No statistical method was used to predetermine the sample size, and group allocation was not hidden from the investigators. Among expanded thyroid clonotypes with frequency above 0.001, most also showed up in blood, which suggests that blood repertoires may reflect the thyroid immune response. In cross-validation, the 13-signature model distinguished ophthalmopathy from stable hyperthyroidism with 85% to 90% sensitivity and around 81% specificity, and in the test set the corresponding values were approximately 80% and 75%.

At least ten counts were recorded for this clonotype. What antigen it recognizes has not been identified. There are no base qualities to consult, and no much larger clone falls within one base. This TCR derives from a woman under 30 with Graves' ophthalmopathy. Donor details come from another sample of the same person, matched by shared clones. The chain was built from TRBV6-5 and TRBJ1-3, and TRBD1 aligns with 7 junction nucleotides. The source material was peripheral blood. The DNA sequence reads TGTGCCAGCAGCCCGGATGGGACAGTCCCAAACACCATATATTTT. The translation is CASSPDGTVPNTIYF.